The sequence of this TCR beta chain was determined in a study of blood T cell repertoires in COVID-19. On the study more broadly: Specimens from acute and convalescent COVID-19 originated in the United States, Italy and Spain. T cells, B-cell-depleted T cells, or PBMCs provided the cDNA or gDNA that served as material.

Original analysis: Estimation of nucleated cell counts was performed using reference gene primer amplification. TCRdb keeps only in-frame clones here, not all; method: immunoSEQ multiplex PCR. V, J and clone size are taken as reported in that table, and D and trimming were inferred from the DNA itself. In the table there are approximately 68,000 clones, less than 90% of which are singletons. Germline CDR1 SGHVS, CDR2 FQNEAQ. The CDR3 covers 17 residues. V was shortened by 5 bases and J by 6 bases, with 22 bases between the two germline ends. The source is a man aged 50-60 years with active COVID-19. Sequences were obtained from peripheral blood. The chain employs TRBV7-8 and TRBJ2-2; no definite D call. CDR3 in amino acids: CASSAQARTLWPGELFF. The CDR3 DNA is TGTGCCAGCAGCGCCCAGGCTCGCACCCTCTGGCCCGGGGAGCTGTTTTTT.